This T cell receptor (beta chain) is from a study of blood T cells in healthy people across ages. Each sample yielded at least 5.5 micrograms of PBMC total RNA. Ten or more counts support this clonotype. Mismatch with germline at one junction end may stem from a read error. Combining a sample-barcoded 5' primer with a J-beta primer mix, a second PCR ran for 7 to 11 cycles. TCRdb redid the calling of the 5' RACE reads with MiXCR, one entry per CDR3 protein. The data show 1.5 million to 2 million distinct CDR3 sequences, 28% seen once. The material sequenced was blood. The sequence came from a woman aged 25-40 years in good health.

The CDR3 loop is CASSLDRNSPLHF. The CDR3 DNA reads as TGTGCCAGCAGCTTAGACAGGAATTCACCCCTCCACTTT. The rearrangement joins TRBV5-1 to TRBJ1-6; TRBD1 is a possible D gene (6 bases). The germline V gene encodes CDR1 SGHRS and CDR2 YFSETQ. The length of the CDR3 is 13 residues.